This TCR beta chain originates from a study of neurological immune-mediated disorders. The study, taken as a whole, reports: None of the CDR3 amino acid sequences in expanded clones turned up in more than one subject, which points to private repertoires in all groups.

Time point: longitudinal time-point 1 (baseline). Germline V gene sequence: CDR1 WSHSY, CDR2 SAAADI. With 8 bases removed from V and 1 base from J, the gap between germline ends came to 18 bases. CDR3 length: 16 residues. A word on this clonotype: The antigen is not known.

The cDNA was synthesized by 5'RACE incorporating 10-nucleotide random UMIs. TCRdb recomputed calls from the 5' RACE reads with MiXCR, one row per CDR3 protein. The sample carries some 60,000 distinct CDR3 sequences, roughly a tenth recorded once. Sequencing input: PBMCs. The receptor comes from a male donor with HTLV-1-associated myelopathy (HAM/TSP). The genes are TRBV10-2 and TRBJ1-5; D is perhaps TRBD1 (5 bases). CDR3 protein: CASAWTTLVSNQPQHF. CDR3 nucleotide sequence: TGCGCCAGCGCCTGGACAACTTTGGTAAGCAATCAGCCCCAGCATTTT.